The 14 T cell receptor beta chains presented below share a single source sample, sequenced in a study of shared clonotypes between healthy human individuals. This table comes from immunoSEQ multiplex PCR, and its TCRdb copy is limited to in-frame clones, with some not included. The sample lists roughly 2.5 million clones; around nine tenths were seen once. Sequencing was done on a sample of naive CD4+ T cells sorted from blood. The subset is: CD45RA+ positively selected. All receptors come from a man between 18 and 35 years old in good health.

Comment on this clone: Additional DNA sequences in this sample encode the identical CDR3. The V call is TRBV7-2, the J call TRBJ2-2; the D is unclear. The CDR3 runs to 14 residues. CDR1 SGHTA and CDR2 FQGNSA come from the germline V gene. The ends were cut back, 2 bases at V and 2 bases at J, with 6 bases in the middle. The CDR3 DNA is TGTGCCAGCAGCTTAAGGGCCAACACCGGGGAGCTGTTTTTT. Its translation is CASSLRANTGELFF.

This chain connects TRBV7-3 to TRBJ2-2, with D uncertain. The CDR3 has 15 residues. The V end lost 2 bases, the J end lost 3 bases, and 10 bases lay between the germline ends. Germline CDR1 SGHTA, CDR2 FQGTGA. In nucleotides, the CDR3 is TGTGCCAGCAGCTTATTGGGTAGGGACACCGGGGAGCTGTTTTTT. Its translation is CASSLLGRDTGELFF.

The V call is TRBV4-1, the J call TRBJ1-5; weak D call: TRBD1 (5 bases). Germline CDR1 is MGHRA and CDR2 is YSYEKL. The CDR3 spans 15 residues. The V gene lost 1 base and the J gene lost 4 bases, with 11 bases spanning the gap. The CDR3 loop is CASSQADSLNQPQHF. The CDR3 nucleotides read TGCGCCAGCAGCCAAGCTGACAGCTTAAATCAGCCCCAGCATTTT.

A single count supports this clone. This chain joins TRBV7-3 and TRBJ2-1, with D possibly TRBD2 on 5 matching bases. Germline V gives CDR1 SGHTA, CDR2 FQGTGA. The CDR3 is 15 amino acids. The germline V and J ends were trimmed by 0 bases and 12 bases, with 18 bases remaining between them. The CDR3 is CASSLTGLAPDRQFF. In DNA, the CDR3 is TGTGCCAGCAGCTTAACAGGTCTAGCCCCAGATAGGCAGTTCTTC. Full variable domain (rest looked up from reference TRBV7-3 and TRBJ2-1): GAGVSQTPSNKVTEKGKYVELRCDPISGHTALYWYRQSLGQGPEFLIYFQGTGAADDSGLPNDRFFAVRPEGSVSTLKIQRTERGDSAVYLCASSLTGLAPDRQFFGPGTRLTVL.

The V and J genes are TRBV28 and TRBJ1-2; no clear D. Trimming pared 6 bases from V and 6 bases from J, leaving 14 bases between. There are 13 residues in the CDR3. Germline V gene lookup returns CDR1 MDHEN and CDR2 SYDVKM. Here the CDR3 DNA reads TGTGCCAGCAGACCTCCGGGGAGGGATGGCTACACCTTC. This encodes CASRPPGRDGYTF.

The chain employs TRBV5-6 and TRBJ1-6; TRBD1 might be the D (5 bases). The CDR3 totals 16 residues. Germline values: CDR1 SGHDT, CDR2 YYEEEE. The ends were cut back, 4 bases at V and 6 bases at J, with 17 bases in the middle. DNA for the CDR3: TGTGCCAGCAGCCACGGGGCACCAGGGATTAATTCACCCCTCCACTTT. This codes for CASSHGAPGINSPLHF.

This clone showed up just once. The gene calls are TRBV9 and TRBJ2-7; D may correspond to TRBD1 or TRBD2 (5 bases each). This CDR3 contains 16 residues. Germline V gene sequence: CDR1 SGDLS, CDR2 YYNGEE. V was trimmed by 4 bases and J by 5 bases, leaving 22 bases between them. Here the CDR3 DNA reads TGTGCCAGCAGCCCCCACCCCGGGACCGTTAACCACGAGCAGTACTTC. Amino acid sequence: CASSPHPGTVNHEQYF. Together with reference TRBV9 and TRBJ2-7, the CDR3 gives the full variable domain: DSGVTQTPKHLITATGQRVTLRCSPRSGDLSVYWYQQSLDQGLQFLIQYYNGEERAKGNILERFSAQQFPDLHSELNLSSLELGDSALYFCASSPHPGTVNHEQYFGPGTRLTVT.

The chain recombines TRBV11-2 with TRBJ1-2; D call uncertain. Germline-derived CDR1 and CDR2 are SGHAT and FQNNGV. The CDR3 totals 13 residues. Trimming shortened V by 5 bases and J by 4 bases, and 11 bases separated the two germline ends. The CDR3: CASSPRAAYGYTF. The CDR3 DNA reads as TGTGCCAGCAGCCCCCGGGCCGCCTATGGCTACACCTTC.

The chain is built from TRBV7-2 and TRBJ2-7, with D perhaps assigned TRBD1 or TRBD2 (5 bases each). The CDR3 runs to 15 residues. V lost 6 bases and J lost 1, with 16 bases in between. Germline loops: CDR1 SGHTA, CDR2 FQGNSA. CDR3 sequence (DNA): TGTGCCAGCAGTCAACCGGGGACCGGGTCCTACGAGCAGTACTTC. Protein sequence: CASSQPGTGSYEQYF.

Turning to this clone: The sample carries other DNA sequences with the same CDR3. The V gene is TRBV11-2, the J gene TRBJ2-1, with a weak D call TRBD2 (5 bases). From germline, CDR1 is SGHAT and CDR2 FQNNGV. Deletions cut 4 bases from V and 7 bases from J, with 5 bases between. The CDR3 totals 11 residues. In DNA, the CDR3 is TGTGCCAGCAGCTCGGGAAATGAGCAGTTCTTC. It translates to CASSSGNEQFF.

The chain uses TRBV2 and TRBJ2-3; 7 bases map to TRBD2. Per germline, CDR1 SNHLY and CDR2 FYNNEI. This CDR3 has 15 residues. The V and J ends lost 4 bases and 1 base, in that order; junction bases with no gene match: 5. DNA of the CDR3: TGTGCCAGCAGTGTTGACCTAGCGGGCACAGATACGCAGTATTTT. Its translation: CASSVDLAGTDTQYF.

A word on this clone: This sample also contains other DNA sequences that code for the same CDR3. The chain carries TRBV5-1 and TRBJ1-4; 7 bases are a match to TRBD1. Germline V gene sequence: CDR1 SGHRS, CDR2 YFSETQ. The trim removed 0 bases at V and 7 bases at J, leaving 3 bases unmatched. The CDR3 length is 14 residues. The CDR3 DNA reads TGCGCCAGCAGCTTGGGGGCAGGGGGTGAAAAACTGTTTTTT. Translated, it gives CASSLGAGGEKLFF.

V and J are TRBV19 and TRBJ2-6; D possibly corresponds to TRBD1 (5 bases). Per the germline V gene, CDR1 is LNHDA and CDR2 is SQIVND (reference sequence). V was cut by 0 bases and J by 0 bases, with 9 bases left in between. The CDR3 contains 17 residues. The CDR3 protein is CASSIETVVSGANVLTF. The CDR3, as DNA: TGTGCCAGTAGTATAGAGACAGTTGTCTCTGGGGCCAACGTCCTGACTTTC.

The rearrangement links TRBV7-9 to TRBJ2-3; D gene unclear. The germline CDR1 and CDR2 sequences are SEHNR and FQNEAQ (reference sequence). Trimming shortened V by 6 bases and J by 13 bases, and 17 bases separated the two germline ends. This CDR3 region has 12 residues. The DNA for the CDR3 is TGTGCCAGCAGGCCGGACCCTACCGTAAAGTATTTT. Its protein is CASRPDPTVKYF.